This TCR delta chain was profiled in a study of γδ T cells in repeated Plasmodium falciparum infection. Whole-study context: Malian samples came from no-transmission periods or across acute febrile malaria episodes.

There are 20 residues in the CDR3. Germline CDR1 reads TVYSNPD; CDR2 reads GDNSRS (reference sequence). TCRdb used CATT to re-call clones from the multiplex PCR reads. The sample records around 49,000 delta-chain clones, 1.9% being singletons. Turning to this clone: The amino acid sequence in TCRdb belongs to a much larger clone and departs from this DNA's translation at residue 16, likely a sequencing read error; the sequence shown is translated from the DNA.

Vgamma9/Vdelta2+ and Vdelta2-negative gammadelta T cells were flow-sorted from PBMC for bulk sequencing. This chain connects TRDV3 to TRDJ1, with a possible D match to TRDD3 (6 bases). The J gene is not listed in TCRdb, so it was assigned here from a DNA match to germline. The sequencing input was gamma-delta T cells from blood. The origin of this receptor is a pool of human donors (malaria-infected and uninfected, not separated). As DNA, the CDR3 is TGTGCCTACAAAACCTACTGGGTTGCCACCGTATCCACTTACACCGCTAAACTCATCTTT. Its protein product is CAYKTYWVATVSTYTAKLIF.